The 31 T cell receptor beta chains reported below all come from one sample, sequenced in a study of cytomegalovirus exposure and HLA in healthy donors. The table came from immunoSEQ multiplex PCR; TCRdb's copy has only in-frame clones and leaves some out. The repertoire holds roughly 310,000 clones, with approximately 85% as singletons. The specimen sequenced was PBMCs. The source is a man aged 25 to 40 in good health and CMV-seronegative.

The chain joins TRBV6-5 to TRBJ1-1; D possibly corresponds to TRBD1 (6 bases). The length of the CDR3 is 16 residues. Germline-derived CDR1 and CDR2 are MNHEY and SVGAGI. V lost 2 bases to trimming and J lost 5 bases, with 18 bases between them. DNA for the CDR3: TGTGCCAGCAGTTACAGGATCGCAGGGGCGGGTACTGAAGCTTTCTTT. Its protein product is CASSYRIAGAGTEAFF.

The chain joins TRBV5-6 to TRBJ2-3; TRBD2 matches 11 bases. The CDR3 has 17 amino acids. Germline V gene sequence: CDR1 SGHDT, CDR2 YYEEEE. The junction had 7 bases not matched to a gene; V was cut back by 1 base and J by 3 bases. The CDR3 nucleotides read TGTGCCAGCAGCTTGAGGTTAGCGGGGGGGAGGACAGATACGCAGTATTTT. Translating gives CASSLRLAGGRTDTQYF.

V gene TRBV29-1 combines with J gene TRBJ2-1, with TRBD2 matching over 8 bases. This CDR3 spans 14 amino acids. Germline CDR1 SQVTM, CDR2 ANQGSEA. J gave up 5 bases and V 4 bases, and 7 bases lay outside the gene matches. The CDR3 sequence is CSVARLGRDNEQFF. The CDR3 nucleotides are TGCAGCGTTGCTCGACTCGGGAGGGACAATGAGCAGTTCTTC.

The genes are TRBV5-1 and TRBJ2-2; the D gene is possibly TRBD1 (6 bases). CDR3 length: 14 amino acids. Germline lookup yields CDR1 SGHRS and CDR2 YFSETQ. The V end lost 2 bases, the J end lost 5 bases, and 10 bases lay between the germline ends. In DNA form, the CDR3 reads TGCGCCAGCAGCTTAGGCAGGGGAACCGGGGAGCTGTTTTTT. Translating it yields CASSLGRGTGELFF.

The chain joins TRBV6-5 to TRBJ2-3, with a tentative D call TRBD1 (5 bases). V was clipped by 7 bases and J by 4 bases, with 15 bases between them. Germline CDR1 reads MNHEY; CDR2 reads SVGAGI. The CDR3 loop spans 14 amino acids. The CDR3, as DNA: TGTGCCAGCACCTCAGGGTGGGCGGCAGATACGCAGTATTTT. Its translation is CASTSGWAADTQYF.

The gene calls are TRBV29-1 and TRBJ2-2, with 8 bases fitting TRBD1. Per germline, CDR1 SQVTM and CDR2 ANQGSEA. The CDR3 runs to 15 residues. V trimming: 2 bases; J trimming: 5 bases; junction bases outside the gene matches: 7. CDR3 protein: CSVEKRTGNTGELFF. Written as DNA, the CDR3 is TGCAGCGTTGAAAAACGGACAGGGAATACCGGGGAGCTGTTTTTT.

This sequence joins TRBV7-8 and TRBJ2-5; TRBD1 matches at 10 bases. CDR3 size: 15 residues. V lost 5 bases and J lost 1; bases outside the gene matches: 4. Germline V gene data show CDR1 as SGHVS and CDR2 as FQNEAQ. The CDR3 coding sequence is TGTGCCAGCAGCCACGGACAGGGGGGCCAAGAGACCCAGTACTTC. Amino acid sequence: CASSHGQGGQETQYF.

This sequence joins TRBV7-9 and TRBJ2-3; perhaps TRBD1 as D (6 bases). In germline, CDR1 is SEHNR, CDR2 FQNEAQ (reference sequence). The CDR3 has 15 amino acids. Trimming removed 1 base at V and 2 bases at J, with 10 bases between. The CDR3 bases are TGTGCCAGCAGCTTAGGAGGACAGATCACAGATACGCAGTATTTT. Protein: CASSLGGQITDTQYF. The variable domain in full, completed from reference TRBV7-9 and TRBJ2-3, reads DTGVSQNPRHKITKRGQNVTFRCDPISEHNRLYWYRQTLGQGPEFLTYFQNEAQLEKSRLLSDRFSAERPKGSFSTLEIQRTEQGDSAMYLCASSLGGQITDTQYFGPGTRLTVL.

The chain joins TRBV7-2 to TRBJ1-5; TRBD1 matches at 8 bases. The CDR3 contains 15 residues. Germline loops: CDR1 SGHTA, CDR2 FQGNSA. Unmatched junction bases numbered 10, after V lost 7 bases and J lost 5 bases. For the CDR3, the DNA is TGTGCCAGCACCTTGGGGACAGGATATTATCAGCCCCAGCATTTT. Protein: CASTLGTGYYQPQHF.

The chain links TRBV2 to TRBJ2-2; TRBD2 might be the D (6 bases). CDR1 SNHLY and CDR2 FYNNEI come from the germline V gene. The CDR3 has 14 amino acids. Trimming took 5 bases from V and 6 from J, leaving 13 bases between them. CDR3 sequence reads: CASSLTSRAGELFF. The CDR3 DNA is TGTGCCAGCAGTTTGACTAGTCGAGCCGGGGAGCTGTTTTTT.

V is TRBV27 and J is TRBJ1-5, with D maybe TRBD1 (6 bases). V was shortened by 3 bases and J by 6 bases, with 12 bases between the two germline ends. The CDR3 runs 14 residues. Per the germline V gene, CDR1 is MNHEY and CDR2 is SMNVEV (reference sequence). The CDR3 is CASSFGRGGQPQHF. CDR3 nucleotides: TGTGCCAGCAGTTTCGGCAGGGGTGGTCAGCCCCAGCATTTT.

This clone was seen once. The gene calls are TRBV6-5 and TRBJ1-3; D gene unclear. The ends were cut back, 10 bases at V and 6 bases at J, with 22 bases in the middle. The CDR3 runs to 15 residues. Per germline, CDR1 MNHEY and CDR2 SVGAGI. The CDR3: CATGIQLGSINTIYF. The CDR3 DNA reads TGTGCCACCGGGATCCAATTGGGCAGCATAAACACCATATATTTT.

V usage is TRBV27 and J usage is TRBJ1-1, with D uncertain. The V and J ends lost 5 bases and 1 base respectively, with 5 bases between them. The CDR3 contains 12 residues. The germline CDR1 and CDR2 sequences are MNHEY and SMNVEV (reference sequence). The CDR3 loop is CASSGPNTEAFF. The CDR3 coding sequence is TGTGCCAGCAGTGGCCCGAACACTGAAGCTTTCTTT.

This rearrangement joins TRBV5-1 to TRBJ2-1; the D is unclear. Between the trimmed V and J ends, which lost 2 bases and 3 bases, there was a span of 9 bases. Per the germline V gene, CDR1 is SGHRS and CDR2 is YFSETQ. The length of the CDR3 is 14 residues. The CDR3 DNA sequence: TGCGCCAGCAGCTTTGGCCAGATCTACAATGAGCAGTTCTTC. Translated: CASSFGQIYNEQFF.

V is TRBV6-1 and J is TRBJ2-3, with a possible D match to TRBD2 (6 bases). V was pared by 2 bases and J by 2 bases, with 23 bases between. The CDR3 extends over 19 amino acids. Germline assignment: CDR1 MNHNS and CDR2 SASEGT. This CDR3 is CASSERDFGGSLNTDTQYF. Here the CDR3 DNA reads TGTGCCAGCAGTGAAAGAGACTTTGGGGGGTCACTCAACACAGATACGCAGTATTTT.

The V gene is TRBV4-3, the J gene TRBJ1-6; D is ambiguous. Germline CDR1 and CDR2: LGHNA and YSLEER. Trimming stripped 2 bases from V and 6 bases from J, with 8 bases between. The CDR3 covers 14 residues. CDR3 coding DNA: TGCGCCAGCAGCCAAATAACAGTTAATTCACCCCTCCACTTT. Encoded protein: CASSQITVNSPLHF.

The rearrangement links TRBV15 to TRBJ1-5, with 8 bases aligning to TRBD1. The CDR3 extends over 15 amino acids. Per germline, CDR1 LNHNV and CDR2 YYDKDF (reference sequence). The V gene end was trimmed by 1 base and the J gene end by 2 bases; junction bases not matched to a gene: 1. The CDR3 sequence: CATSRATGGNQPQHF. CDR3 nucleotides: TGTGCCACCAGCAGAGCGACAGGGGGCAATCAGCCCCAGCATTTT.

The V call is TRBV19, the J call TRBJ2-5; 7 positions agree with TRBD2. Germline assignment: CDR1 LNHDA and CDR2 SQIVND (reference sequence). V lost 1 base to trimming and J lost 5 bases; unmatched junction nucleotides: 4. The CDR3 contains 14 residues. The CDR3 loop is CASSIAGGDETQYF. CDR3 DNA: TGTGCCAGTAGTATAGCTGGGGGGGACGAGACCCAGTACTTC.

A word on this clone: Other DNA sequences from this sample encode an identical CDR3 as well. The V call is TRBV6-5, the J call TRBJ1-5; D possibly corresponds to TRBD1 (5 bases). CDR3 size: 15 residues. Trimming pared 0 bases from V and 4 bases from J, leaving 10 bases between. Per the germline V gene, CDR1 is MNHEY and CDR2 is SVGAGI. This CDR3 reads CASSYSGQKNQPQHF. The CDR3 DNA follows: TGTGCCAGCAGTTACTCGGGGCAGAAGAATCAGCCCCAGCATTTT.

This clone was picked up a small number of times. V usage is TRBV5-5 and J usage is TRBJ1-6, with D possibly matching TRBD1 (5 bases). The CDR3 runs 16 residues. Deletions cut 0 bases from V and 0 bases from J, with 7 bases between. CDR1 SGHKS and CDR2 YYEKEE come from the germline V gene (reference sequence). The CDR3 loop is CASSLDRGSYNSPLHF. The CDR3 nucleotides read TGTGCCAGCAGCTTGGATAGGGGCTCCTATAATTCACCCCTCCACTTT.

V usage is TRBV11-3 and J usage is TRBJ2-5, with D perhaps TRBD2 (5 bases). The V gene's germline CDR1 is SGHNT and CDR2 YENEEA. V dropped 5 bases and J dropped 2 bases, with 9 bases sitting between them. The CDR3 is made up of 13 amino acids. The CDR3: CASSRTGQETQYF. The CDR3 bases are TGTGCCAGCAGCCGGACGGGACAAGAGACCCAGTACTTC.

V and J are TRBV14 and TRBJ2-5, with D possibly TRBD2 on 7 matching bases. The germline V and J ends were trimmed by 3 bases and 7 bases, with 21 bases remaining between them. This CDR3 has 16 amino acids. Germline CDR1 SGHDN, CDR2 FVKESK. The CDR3 nucleotides read TGTGCCAGCAGCCAGAAGGCGGGGGCGCCTCATGGGACCCAGTACTTC. Amino acids: CASSQKAGAPHGTQYF.

This rearrangement joins TRBV7-6 to TRBJ2-1, with D perhaps TRBD2 (6 bases). This CDR3 region has 16 residues. Trimming removed 4 bases at V and 0 bases at J, with 13 bases between. Looked up from germline, CDR1 is SGHVS and CDR2 is FNYEAQ. The CDR3 reads CASSSYGGSSYNEQFF. In nucleotides, the CDR3 is TGTGCCAGCAGCTCTTACGGGGGAAGCTCCTACAATGAGCAGTTCTTC.

The chain joins TRBV4-1 to TRBJ2-7, with D perhaps TRBD1 (6 bases). The CDR3 covers 13 residues. Germline loops: CDR1 MGHRA, CDR2 YSYEKL. Trimming left V 4 bases short and J 7 bases short, with 14 bases between. CDR3 DNA: TGCGCCAGCAGCCCCGGGACACCTAGGGAGCAGTACTTC. Translation: CASSPGTPREQYF.

This chain connects TRBV6-5 to TRBJ1-1; D ambiguous. V dropped 5 bases and J dropped 6 bases, with 13 bases sitting between them. Germline values: CDR1 MNHEY, CDR2 SVGAGI. The CDR3 is 13 residues long. CDR3 sequence reads: CASSRRAAPEAFF. As DNA, the CDR3 is TGTGCCAGCAGTCGGAGGGCCGCCCCTGAAGCTTTCTTT.

This sequence joins TRBV7-8 and TRBJ1-2, with 9 bases aligning to TRBD1. Losses at the gene ends were 4 bases for V and 2 bases for J; bases not matched to a gene: 8. The CDR3 totals 16 residues. Germline assignment: CDR1 SGHVS and CDR2 FQNEAQ. The CDR3 sequence: CASSSHGTGPNYGYTF. The CDR3 DNA reads TGTGCCAGCAGCTCCCATGGGACAGGGCCAAACTATGGCTACACCTTC.

V gene TRBV10-2 combines with J gene TRBJ2-7, with TRBD2 matching over 10 bases. Germline V gives CDR1 WSHSY, CDR2 SAAADI. This CDR3 is built from 13 residues. With 10 bases clipped from V and 3 bases from J, the junction kept 6 bases outside the gene matches. The CDR3 spells CATLAGNYYEQYF. Written as DNA, the CDR3 is TGCGCCACACTAGCGGGGAATTACTACGAGCAGTACTTC.

The chain joins TRBV19 to TRBJ1-1, with 9 bases fitting TRBD1. CDR3 length: 15 amino acids. CDR1 is LNHDA, CDR2 SQIVND, per germline (reference sequence). J gave up 8 bases and V 3 bases, and 10 bases lay outside the gene matches. CDR3 region: CASSMGGTGTGEAFF. CDR3 DNA sequence: TGTGCCAGTAGTATGGGGGGGACAGGGACAGGCGAAGCTTTCTTT.

This clone was detected only once. This chain joins TRBV10-2 and TRBJ2-7; D possibly corresponds to TRBD1 (8 bases). Trimming removed 3 bases at V and 5 bases at J, with 23 bases between. The CDR3 runs 17 residues. Germline CDR1 is WSHSY and CDR2 is SAAADI. CDR3 in DNA: TGCGCCAGCAGTGATTACCGAACAGGGGGAGGGAGGGACGAGCAGTACTTC. Amino acids: CASSDYRTGGGRDEQYF.

The V gene is TRBV7-9, the J gene TRBJ1-1; D is unresolved. CDR3 length: 11 amino acids. Germline loops: CDR1 SEHNR, CDR2 FQNEAQ (reference sequence). V lost 7 bases, J lost 6 bases, and 9 bases lay in between. The CDR3 reads CASTLGPEAFF. For the CDR3, the DNA is TGTGCCAGCACCCTCGGTCCTGAAGCTTTCTTT.

The genes are TRBV10-3 and TRBJ1-1; 8 nucleotides line up with TRBD1. The CDR3 covers 12 residues. Germline loops: CDR1 ENHRY, CDR2 SYGVKD. Trimming at V came to 8 bases and at J to 8 bases, leaving 7 bases not matched to a gene. In DNA form, the CDR3 reads TGTGCCATCGGCAGGGGGCCCGGGGAAGCTTTCTTT. Translating gives CAIGRGPGEAFF.